One and the same sample provided the 2 T cell receptor beta chains below, sequenced in a study of blood T cell repertoires in COVID-19. Repertoires were generated with immunoSEQ multiplex PCR, while TCRdb's copy carries only in-frame clones and drops some. The sample holds roughly 250,000 clones, over 75% seen once. Material: PBMCs or T cells enriched from blood (not recorded which). These receptors all stem from a woman aged 45 to 65 who had recovered from COVID-19.

This clone was recorded a few times. The chain combines TRBV19 with TRBJ1-1, with a possible D match to TRBD1 (6 bases). CDR3 size: 15 residues. CDR1 LNHDA and CDR2 SQIVND come from the germline V gene (reference sequence). V lost 7 bases and J lost 5, with 20 bases in between. The CDR3 is CASKGGGGEWTEAFF. For the CDR3, the DNA is TGTGCCAGTAAGGGGGGAGGGGGAGAGTGGACTGAAGCTTTCTTT.

J is TRBJ2-7 and V is TRBV7-9; 7 nucleotides match TRBD1. The CDR3 spans 16 residues. Germline loops: CDR1 SEHNR, CDR2 FQNEAQ (reference sequence). The V segment lost 4 bases and the J segment 3 bases; nucleotides outside the gene matches: 12. The CDR3 loop reads CASSYLLRDSGYEQYF. CDR3 nucleotides: TGTGCCAGCAGCTACCTGTTACGGGACAGCGGCTACGAGCAGTACTTC. The variable domain in full, completed from reference TRBV7-9 and TRBJ2-7, reads DTGVSQNPRHKITKRGQNVTFRCDPISEHNRLYWYRQTLGQGPEFLTYFQNEAQLEKSRLLSDRFSAERPKGSFSTLEIQRTEQGDSAMYLCASSYLLRDSGYEQYFGPGTRLTVT.